The TCR beta chain under discussion was sequenced for a study of CD8 T cells in ankylosing spondylitis (dated by TCRdb to 2016 to 2017). For the wider study: The study set out to find disease-linked TCR variants by profiling T cell receptor beta repertoires in ankylosing spondylitis patients and healthy donors. The full study cohort comprised some 27 ankylosing spondylitis patients and some 100 healthy donors. Samples of peripheral blood were taken, and for ankylosing spondylitis patients, synovial fluid was collected as well. The paper's findings and limits, for the study overall: Some motif variants were previously reported in synovial fluid and blood of reactive arthritis patients, suggesting common disease-initiation mechanisms. The disease-linked clones showed a CD8+ phenotype and occurred at relatively low frequencies in peripheral blood. Significant enrichment of the disease-linked clones was reported in matched synovial fluid samples from ankylosing spondylitis patients. Blood from ankylosing spondylitis patients appeared to be characterized by a TCR beta motif composed of several highly homologous amino acid variants.

This clonotype was seen a few times. Its cognate antigen has yet to be identified. No quality values exist for individual bases; no much larger clone is one base distant. The sequencer was an Illumina HiSeq 2500. TCR beta libraries were prepared by quantitative 5'-RACE with molecular barcodes. As for the authors' bioinformatics: Disease-linked TCR variants were identified with a new computational method built on a probabilistic model of VDJ rearrangement. TCRdb reworked the public reads: Q25 trimming with fastp, MiXCR clone assembly, productive beta chains retained. Duplicate CDR3 protein sequences are folded into a single record with the most common DNA and genes. These V and J calls originate from TCRdb's pipeline instead of the authors' own analysis. This sample gives under 550,000 distinct CDR3 sequences in total; roughly 27% of them show up just once. The ten largest clones add up to roughly 0.9% of the sample.

Via the germline V gene (reference sequence), CDR1 is DFQATT and CDR2 SNEGSKA. V sheds 5 bases and J sheds 4 bases, leaving 18 bases between their ends. The CDR3 measures 15 amino acids from cysteine to phenylalanine. The CDR3 DNA has 45 bases and is translated from base 1. The sequence is built from TRBV20-1 and TRBJ1-5; a weak D assignment points to TRBD1 (6 bases agree). The source material was blood, either unsorted or a sorted T cell fraction (not recorded which). The receptor's source is a male donor with ankylosing spondylitis. The sequence in DNA is TGCAGTGCTGGCAGGGGTGCAGGGGAAAATCAGCCCCAGCATTTT. The translation is CSAGRGAGENQPQHF.